The 25 T cell receptor beta chains reported below all come from one sample, sequenced in a study of shared clonotypes between healthy human individuals. The naive CD8 subset, CD45RO-negative cells positively selected for CCR7, excluded terminally differentiated effector memory CD45RA+ cells. Measured with immunoSEQ multiplex PCR; TCRdb has only the in-frame clones, and not every one. The sample lists about 2.1 million clones; over 85% were seen once. Source material: naive CD8+ T cells from PBMCs. The receptors were gathered from a man younger than 30 in good health. Some clones in this sample may be carry-over from other donors' samples.

J is TRBJ2-1 and V is TRBV10-2; no clear D. This CDR3 is 12 amino acids long. Trimming removed 7 bases at V and 5 bases at J, with 9 bases between. Germline V lookup: CDR1 WSHSY, CDR2 SAAADI. The CDR3 protein is CASTENNNEQFF. CDR3 DNA: TGCGCCAGCACCGAAAATAACAATGAGCAGTTCTTC.

The chain recombines TRBV27 with TRBJ2-2, with 8 bases matching TRBD1. The ends lost 6 bases at V and 6 bases at J; junction bases unmatched: 0. This CDR3 has 12 residues. The germline CDR1 and CDR2 sequences are MNHEY and SMNVEV (reference sequence). This CDR3 reads CASRTGAGELFF. The CDR3 DNA sequence: TGTGCCAGCAGGACAGGGGCCGGGGAGCTGTTTTTT.

This rearrangement joins TRBV4-1 to TRBJ2-3, with D perhaps matching TRBD1 (5 bases). CDR1 MGHRA and CDR2 YSYEKL come from the germline V gene. The CDR3 covers 18 residues. V was trimmed by 4 bases and J by 2 bases, leaving 22 bases between them. For the CDR3, the DNA is TGCGCCAGCAGCCTATCAGGGAAGAGTCGCCCTCTCACAGATACGCAGTATTTT. It is translated as CASSLSGKSRPLTDTQYF.

The V and J genes are TRBV5-6 and TRBJ2-5; no firm D call. The CDR3 loop spans 13 amino acids. Germline V gene lookup returns CDR1 SGHDT and CDR2 YYEEEE. Trimming pared 1 base from V and 2 bases from J, leaving 6 bases between. Here the CDR3 DNA reads TGTGCCAGCAGCTTGACTACACAAGAGACCCAGTACTTC. Residues: CASSLTTQETQYF.

V usage is TRBV5-1 and J usage is TRBJ1-1; D is perhaps TRBD1 (6 bases). Deletions cut 3 bases from V and 1 base from J, with 13 bases between. The CDR3 has 15 residues. Germline lookup yields CDR1 SGHRS and CDR2 YFSETQ. The CDR3 sequence is CASSSPRTANTEAFF. CDR3 nucleotides: TGCGCCAGCAGCTCTCCAAGGACAGCGAACACTGAAGCTTTCTTT.

V usage is TRBV19 and J usage is TRBJ1-2; D remains unclear. Germline CDR1 reads LNHDA; CDR2 reads SQIVND (reference sequence). Trimming left V 2 bases short and J 6 bases short, with 7 bases between. CDR3 length equals 12 residues. Written as DNA, the CDR3 is TGTGCCAGTAGTATACCTGGGGATGGCTACACCTTC. Encoded protein: CASSIPGDGYTF.

V gene TRBV7-7 combines with J gene TRBJ2-7; 14 bases are a match to TRBD2. CDR3 length: 14 amino acids. The germline V gene encodes CDR1 SSHAT and CDR2 FNYEAQ (reference sequence). The V gene end was trimmed by 5 bases and the J gene end by 12 bases; junction bases not matched to a gene: 9. The CDR3 nucleotides are TGTGCCAGCAGCCCGGGGGGACTAGCGGGAGATTGGTACTTC. Its protein product is CASSPGGLAGDWYF.

This chain joins TRBV27 and TRBJ1-5; D unclear. There are 17 residues in the CDR3. The V end lost 4 bases, the J end lost 0 bases, and 16 bases lay between the germline ends. The germline CDR1 and CDR2 sequences are MNHEY and SMNVEV (reference sequence). CDR3: CASSSLPGFLSNQPQHF. CDR3 bases: TGTGCCAGCAGTTCCCTCCCGGGATTTCTTAGCAATCAGCCCCAGCATTTT.

This chain links TRBV2 with TRBJ1-2, with D perhaps TRBD1 (6 bases). The V end lost 3 bases, the J end lost 8 bases, and 16 bases lay between the germline ends. The CDR3 has 14 residues. Germline CDR1 SNHLY, CDR2 FYNNEI. As DNA, the CDR3 is TGTGCCAGCAGTGAGGACAGCGTCCCAGTCGGCTACACCTTC. The encoded protein is CASSEDSVPVGYTF.

The rearrangement joins TRBV2 to TRBJ2-7; 8 positions match TRBD1. The junction had 7 bases not matched to a gene; V was cut back by 4 bases and J by 2 bases. Germline V gene lookup returns CDR1 SNHLY and CDR2 FYNNEI. The CDR3 runs to 15 residues. Here the CDR3 DNA reads TGTGCCAGCAGTGCCGGACAGGGCAGAACCTACGAGCAGTACTTC. Amino acid sequence: CASSAGQGRTYEQYF.

With regard to this clone: One end of the junction varies from germline; a read error may be responsible. This chain uses TRBV7-9 with TRBJ1-1; weak D call: TRBD1 (5 bases). The V gene's germline CDR1 is SEHNR and CDR2 FQNEAQ (reference sequence). The CDR3 length is 16 residues. CDR3 residues: CAGSLAVGQGGTEAFF. DNA for the CDR3: TGTGCCGGCAGCTTAGCGGTGGGGCAGGGAGGCACTGAAGCTTTCTTT.

The rearrangement links TRBV6-1 to TRBJ1-2; D perhaps matches TRBD1 (6 bases). The ends were cut back, 3 bases at V and 2 bases at J, with 10 bases in the middle. The CDR3 runs to 14 residues. Germline CDR1 MNHNS, CDR2 SASEGT. CDR3 sequence (DNA): TGTGCCAGCAGTGATACCGGGACAAACTATGGCTACACCTTC. Amino acid sequence: CASSDTGTNYGYTF.

The CDR3 sequence: CASSVGFAAKNIQYF. DNA of the CDR3: TGTGCCAGCAGCGTAGGGTTCGCGGCCAAAAACATTCAGTACTTC. The chain couples TRBV9 to TRBJ2-4, with D uncertain. The CDR3 covers 15 residues. CDR1 is SGDLS and CDR2 is YYNGEE in the germline V gene. V lost 0 bases and J 1 base, leaving 8 bases between the germline ends.

The chain recombines TRBV11-2 with TRBJ2-7; 8 nucleotides agree with TRBD1. The J segment lost 1 base and the V segment lost 5 bases, leaving 4 bases of the junction unmatched. CDR3 length: 14 residues. Germline values: CDR1 SGHAT, CDR2 FQNNGV. The CDR3 loop reads CASSVGTGSYEQYF. CDR3 sequence (DNA): TGTGCCAGCAGCGTCGGGACAGGTTCCTACGAGCAGTACTTC.

In nucleotides, the CDR3 is TGTGCCAGCAGTACACAGGGGATACCGAGGGAAAAACTGTTTTTT. Translation gives CASSTQGIPREKLFF. J is TRBJ1-4 and V is TRBV2; the match to TRBD1 covers 7 bases. The CDR3 is 15 residues long. Losses at the gene ends were 5 bases for V and 8 bases for J; bases not matched to a gene: 11. Germline V gives CDR1 SNHLY, CDR2 FYNNEI.

The chain has TRBV7-6 and TRBJ2-7, with D unclear. Trimming cost V 5 bases and J 9 bases, with 17 bases left between them. Germline V CDR1 and CDR2: SGHVS, FNYEAQ. The CDR3 sequence is 13 residues long. CDR3 sequence reads: CASSKSPQGVQYF. The CDR3 nucleotides are TGTGCCAGCAGCAAGAGCCCCCAAGGAGTGCAGTACTTC. Filled out from reference TRBV7-6 and TRBJ2-7, the complete variable domain reads GAGVSQSPRYKVTKRGQDVALRCDPISGHVSLYWYRQALGQGPEFLTYFNYEAQQDKSGLPNDRFSAERPEGSISTLTIQRTEQRDSAMYRCASSKSPQGVQYFGPGTRLTVT.

The V call is TRBV15, the J call TRBJ1-5; unclear D gene. Germline CDR1 reads LNHNV; CDR2 reads YYDKDF (reference sequence). V was cut by 5 bases and J by 3 bases, with 14 bases left in between. This CDR3 spans 15 amino acids. The CDR3 bases are TGTGCCACCAGCCGTACCGGAGAAGTCAATCAGCCCCAGCATTTT. Translation: CATSRTGEVNQPQHF. The full variable domain, its missing parts supplied by reference TRBV15 and TRBJ1-5, is DAMVIQNPRYQVTQFGKPVTLSCSQTLNHNVMYWYQQKSSQAPKLLFHYYDKDFNNEADTPDNFQSRRPNTSFCFLDIRSPGLGDTAMYLCATSRTGEVNQPQHFGDGTRLSIL.

The CDR3 is CASSGTGGDSGANVLTF. CDR3 sequence (DNA): TGTGCCAGCAGTGGGACAGGGGGCGATTCTGGGGCCAACGTCCTGACTTTC. This sequence joins TRBV25-1 and TRBJ2-6; TRBD1 agrees at 11 bases. Germline V CDR1 and CDR2: MGHDK, SYGVNS. This CDR3 comprises 17 residues. V lost 4 bases and J lost 1; bases outside the gene matches: 3.

The J gene is TRBJ1-4, the V gene TRBV7-9; D not resolved. The CDR3 totals 13 residues. Germline CDR1 SEHNR, CDR2 FQNEAQ (reference sequence). The ends were cut back, 3 bases at V and 4 bases at J, with 6 bases in the middle. The CDR3: CASSFPVNEKLFF. The CDR3 region has the DNA TGTGCCAGCAGCTTTCCAGTTAATGAAAAACTGTTTTTT.

The chain has TRBV27 and TRBJ2-7, with 9 bases lining up with TRBD1. The CDR3 runs to 16 residues. Germline V gene sequence: CDR1 MNHEY, CDR2 SMNVEV (reference sequence). Germline trimming cut 5 bases from V and 6 bases from J; bases unmatched to any gene: 14. The CDR3 here is CASSILPGQGMVEQYF. The CDR3 nucleotides are TGTGCCAGCAGTATACTCCCTGGACAGGGGATGGTCGAGCAGTACTTC.

The V call is TRBV27, the J call TRBJ2-7, with D uncertain. Germline V gives CDR1 MNHEY, CDR2 SMNVEV (reference sequence). The ends were cut back, 5 bases at V and 3 bases at J, with 11 bases in the middle. The CDR3 is 13 amino acids. DNA for the CDR3: TGTGCCAGCAGTAAGTACAGTTACTACGAGCAGTACTTC. Translating gives CASSKYSYYEQYF.

The chain has TRBV7-8 and TRBJ2-1; maybe TRBD2 (5 bases). The CDR3 consists of 17 residues. Germline V gives CDR1 SGHVS, CDR2 FQNEAQ. V gave up 1 base and J gave up 8 bases, with 21 bases separating them. CDR3 residues: CASSLGMRAPSLHEQFF. The CDR3, as DNA: TGTGCCAGCAGCTTAGGGATGAGGGCGCCGTCCCTCCATGAGCAGTTCTTC.

The chain has TRBV7-2 and TRBJ2-1, with 9 bases aligning to TRBD2. V was pared by 5 bases and J by 3 bases, with 17 bases of the junction left unmatched. The CDR3 runs to 19 residues. The germline gives CDR1 SGHTA, CDR2 FQGNSA. This CDR3 is CASSQDLEPTSGNYNEQFF. DNA for the CDR3: TGTGCCAGCAGCCAAGATTTAGAGCCGACTAGCGGCAACTACAATGAGCAGTTCTTC.

Only one count was recorded for this clone. The chain has TRBV7-2 and TRBJ1-2; 9 bases fit TRBD1. Germline values: CDR1 SGHTA, CDR2 FQGNSA. J lost 6 bases, V lost 4 bases, and 12 bases had no gene match. The CDR3 sequence is 16 residues long. The CDR3 reads CASSSKDRGHLDGYTF. In DNA, the CDR3 is TGTGCCAGCAGCTCCAAGGACAGGGGACATCTCGATGGCTACACCTTC.

This chain joins TRBV9 and TRBJ2-1; 7 bases match TRBD2. V lost 1 base, J lost 8 bases, and 9 bases stayed unmatched. The germline V gene has CDR1 SGDLS and CDR2 YYNGEE. The CDR3 runs 15 residues. This CDR3 reads CASSVRDYEGDEQFF. DNA of the CDR3: TGTGCCAGCAGCGTAAGGGACTACGAAGGCGATGAGCAGTTCTTC.